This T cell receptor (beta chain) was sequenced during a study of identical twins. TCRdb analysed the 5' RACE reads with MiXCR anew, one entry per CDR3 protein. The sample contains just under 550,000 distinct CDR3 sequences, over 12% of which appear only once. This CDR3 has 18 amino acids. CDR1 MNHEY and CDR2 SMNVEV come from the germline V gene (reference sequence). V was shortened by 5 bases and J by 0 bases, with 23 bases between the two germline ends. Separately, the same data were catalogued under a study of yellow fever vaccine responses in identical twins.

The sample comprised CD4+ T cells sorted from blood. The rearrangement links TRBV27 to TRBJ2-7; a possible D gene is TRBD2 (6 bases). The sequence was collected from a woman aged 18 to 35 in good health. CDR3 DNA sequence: TGTGCCAGCAGTCCGGGCCGTTCCCGTGCCGGGAGCTCCTACGAGCAGTACTTC. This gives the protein CASSPGRSRAGSSYEQYF.